This T cell receptor (beta chain) came from a study of OX40 agonist ivuxolimab in advanced cancers. TCRdb's table, derived via immunoSEQ multiplex PCR, lists solely in-frame clones and lacks some. The top ten hold 1% to 1.2% of the sample, which has approximately 70,000 clones, about 91% seen once. The CDR3 covers 15 residues. J was trimmed by 2 bases and V by 6 bases; bases with no gene match: 7. In germline, CDR1 is MNHNS, CDR2 SASEGT. The TCR originated in an adult with an advanced solid tumor such as melanoma, head and neck, liver or kidney cancer. The sample here was CD4+ or CD8+ T cells sorted from blood, taken in a trial of the OX40 agonist ivuxolimab. The rearrangement uses TRBV6-1 and TRBJ2-1; 7 positions agree with TRBD2. In DNA form, the CDR3 reads TGTGCCAGCAGATCAGCCGGGACTACCTACAATGAGCAGTTCTTC. The encoded protein is CASRSAGTTYNEQFF.